The rows below give T cell receptor beta chains drawn from one sample of a study of blood T cell repertoires in COVID-19. Measured with immunoSEQ multiplex PCR; TCRdb has only the in-frame clones, and not every one. The table has tens of thousands of clones, around 90% seen once. The source material was peripheral blood. The receptor set was obtained from a man aged 80 or over with acute or convalescent COVID-19. The CDR3 runs from the conserved cysteine through the conserved F or W. The D gene is left open where the match is weak. Only some rows state a clone size, as once, few, many or a class for expanded clones.

. | TRBJ1-2 | . | TRBV14 | TGTGCCAGCAGCCGAGTCCAGGGGCTAACTAACTATGGCTACACCTTC | CASSRVQGLTNYGYTF
TRBD1 | TRBJ1-1 | . | TRBV5-1 | TGCGCCAGCAGCCCCGACAGGGGGCTGTACTACACTGAAGCTTTCTTT | CASSPDRGLYYTEAFF
. | TRBJ1-1 | . | TRBV10-2 | TGCGCCAGCAGTCCCGGGCGGGGCTACACTGAAGCTTTCTTT | CASSPGRGYTEAFF
TRBD2 | TRBJ2-3 | . | TRBV5-1 | TGCGCCAGCAGCCTGAGGCCGGGACTAGCATCAGATACGCAGTATTTT | CASSLRPGLASDTQYF
. | TRBJ1-2 | . | TRBV24-1 | TGTGCCACCTCGGACACACAGGCCGACTATGGCTACACCTTC | CATSDTQADYGYTF
TRBD1 | TRBJ2-1 | . | TRBV5-1 | TGCGCCAGCAGCGCGGGACAGGGAACGTACAATGAGCAGTTCTTC | CASSAGQGTYNEQFF
. | TRBJ1-1 | once | TRBV18 | TGTGCCAGCTCACCGTTCGACGAGGGGAACACTGAAGCTTTCTTT | CASSPFDEGNTEAFF
TRBD2 | TRBJ2-5 | . | TRBV19 | TGTGCCAGTAGACTAGCGGGGGGACCTCAAGAGACCCAGTACTTC | CASRLAGGPQETQYF
. | TRBJ2-1 | . | TRBV7-8 | TGTGCCAGCAGCTCAAACAGGGATGAGCAGTTCTTC | CASSSNRDEQFF
TRBD2 | TRBJ2-5 | . | TRBV5-1 | TGCGCCAGCAGCTCCACTAGCGTGACCCAGTACTTC | CASSSTSVTQYF
. | TRBJ1-5 | . | TRBV5-6 | TGTGCCAGCAGCTCTAACAGGAATCAGCCCCAGCATTTT | CASSSNRNQPQHF
. | TRBJ1-2 | . | TRBV2 | TGTGCCAGCAGGGGGAGGGACAACCATGGCTACACCTTC | CASRGRDNHGYTF
TRBD1 | TRBJ1-6 | . | TRBV7-9 | TGTGCCAGCAGCTTGGGGACAGGGGGCGAATCACCCCTCCACTTT | CASSLGTGGESPLHF
TRBD2 | TRBJ2-3 | . | TRBV7-2 | TGTGCCAGCAGCCCACTAGCGGACTTCACAGATACGCAGTATTTT | CASSPLADFTDTQYF
TRBD1 | TRBJ2-5 | . | TRBV28 | TGTGCCAGCAGGCCTCCCTCGACAGGGTGGCAAGAGACCCAGTACTTC | CASRPPSTGWQETQYF
. | TRBJ2-3 | few | TRBV7-2 | TGTGCCAGCAGCCTCGGGGCGGGGACAGATACGCAGTATTTT | CASSLGAGTDTQYF
TRBD1 | TRBJ2-2 | . | TRBV5-8 | TGTGCCAGCAGCAAGAGGACAGGGAACACCGGGGAGCTGTTTTTT | CASSKRTGNTGELFF
. | TRBJ1-1 | . | TRBV30 | TGTGCCTGGAGTGTAGGAGGGGTGGGCACTGAAGCTTTCTTT | CAWSVGGVGTEAFF
. | TRBJ2-7 | . | TRBV12-3/TRBV12-4 | TGTGCCAGCAGTGCGCAGGGGGAGCAGTACTTC | CASSAQGEQYF
TRBD1 | TRBJ1-2 | . | TRBV27 | TGTGCCAGCAGTTCCCGACAGGGTTGGTATGGCTACACCTTC | CASSSRQGWYGYTF
TRBD1 | TRBJ1-2 | . | TRBV18 | TGTGCCAGCTCACCACCACAGGGGGCGCGGACCTATGGCTACACCTTC | CASSPPQGARTYGYTF
TRBD2 | TRBJ2-3 | once | TRBV2 | TGTGCCAGCAGGTCCCGACTAGCGGGGAGCACAGATACGCAGTATTTT | CASRSRLAGSTDTQYF
TRBD1 | TRBJ1-3 | . | TRBV7-8 | TGTGCCAGCAGCCCCCAGGGGGGAGTAACTGGAAACACCATATATTTT | CASSPQGGVTGNTIYF
TRBD1 | TRBJ1-4 | . | TRBV5-1 | TGCGCCAGCAGCGCCGGGACAGGGGCCGAAAAACTGTTTTTT | CASSAGTGAEKLFF
. | TRBJ2-3 | . | TRBV5-1 | TGCGCCAGCAGCTGGACCGGGGTGGGCGGGGGCAGCACAGATACGCAGTATTTT | CASSWTGVGGGSTDTQYF
TRBD2 | TRBJ2-3 | . | TRBV27 | TGTGCCAGCAGTTTTAGCGGGGGCCAAAACACAGATACGCAGTATTTT | CASSFSGGQNTDTQYF
TRBD1 | TRBJ1-2 | . | TRBV15 | TGTGCCACCAGCAGAGACCCACAGGGGGCGAGGGGCTACACCTTC | CATSRDPQGARGYTF
TRBD1 | TRBJ2-1 | . | TRBV5-1 | TGCGCCAGCAGCTCGACAGGGAGCTCCTACAATGAGCAGTTCTTC | CASSSTGSSYNEQFF
. | TRBJ1-2 | . | TRBV10-3 | TGTGCCATCAGTCGACAGGCAGACTATGGCTACACCTTC | CAISRQADYGYTF
TRBD2 | TRBJ2-3 | . | TRBV29-1 | TGCAGCGTTCGGGGAATAGCGGGGGGGAGCACAGATACGCAGTATTTT | CSVRGIAGGSTDTQYF
. | TRBJ2-1 | . | TRBV7-2 | TGTGCCAGCAGCTCTAGAGATGAGCAGTTCTTC | CASSSRDEQFF
TRBD2 | TRBJ2-1 | once | TRBV9 | TGTGCCAGCGGACCGGGACTACCGAGCAATGAGCAGTTCTTC | CASGPGLPSNEQFF
. | TRBJ1-5 | . | TRBV19 | TGTGCCACCTCGAAAACTCCGGGGAGCAATCAGCCCCAGCATTTT | CATSKTPGSNQPQHF
TRBD1 | TRBJ1-6 | . | TRBV10-3 | TGTGCCATCAGCCCGACAGGGGAGAATAATTCACCCCTCCACTTT | CAISPTGENNSPLHF
. | TRBJ1-5 | . | TRBV28 | TGTGCCAGCAGAACCAGCGGACGGAGCAATCAGCCCCAGCATTTT | CASRTSGRSNQPQHF
TRBD1 | TRBJ1-4 | . | TRBV3-1/TRBV3-2 | TGTGCCAGCAGCCATGGACAGGGGAGCGGAAAACTGTTTTTT | CASSHGQGSGKLFF
TRBD1 | TRBJ1-1 | few | TRBV19 | TGTGCCAGTAGTTACGAGGGGGCCACTGAAGCTTTCTTT | CASSYEGATEAFF
TRBD2 | TRBJ2-1 | once | TRBV5-5 | TGTGCCAGCAGCTTCAGCGGGGGCCCCTACAATGAGCAGTTCTTC | CASSFSGGPYNEQFF
. | TRBJ1-2 | . | TRBV4-2 | TGTGCCAGCAGCCAAGATGGGGGGTCCGGGGGCTACACCTTC | CASSQDGGSGGYTF
. | TRBJ2-7 | . | TRBV5-6 | TGTGCCAGCAGCAGCGGGCCCTACGAGCAGTACTTC | CASSSGPYEQYF
TRBD1 | TRBJ2-7 | . | TRBV5-5 | TGTGCCAGCAGCTTCCGGGACAGTAACTACGAGCAGTACTTC | CASSFRDSNYEQYF
TRBD1 | TRBJ1-6 | few | TRBV6-4 | TGTGCCAGCAGTGAGGACGAGACAGGGGGGAATTCACCCCTCCACTTT | CASSEDETGGNSPLHF
. | TRBJ2-2 | . | TRBV12-3/TRBV12-4 | TGTGCCAGCACCCCCGGAGGGTCCGGGGAGCTGTTTTTT | CASTPGGSGELFF
. | TRBJ1-5 | . | TRBV7-2 | TGTGCCAGCAGCGTGGAACAGGGACGAGGTCAGCCCCAGCATTTT | CASSVEQGRGQPQHF
TRBD2 | TRBJ2-2 | few | TRBV5-1 | TGCGCCAGCAAGAGCGGGGCTAACACCGGGGAGCTGTTTTTT | CASKSGANTGELFF
TRBD2 | TRBJ2-2 | . | TRBV5-1 | TGCGCCACCCCTAGCGGGGGGGCCGCGAACACCGGGGAGCTGTTTTTT | CATPSGGAANTGELFF
. | TRBJ2-5 | . | TRBV5-4 | TGTGCCAGCAGCTGGACAGCAGACCAAGAGACCCAGTACTTC | CASSWTADQETQYF
. | TRBJ1-1 | . | TRBV18 | TGTGCCAGCTCACCACCTAACAGGGCGAACACTGAAGCTTTCTTT | CASSPPNRANTEAFF
. | TRBJ1-2 | . | TRBV12-3/TRBV12-4 | TGTGCCAGCAGCTTCCTTCTGAGGGAGGGCTACACCTTC | CASSFLLREGYTF
. | TRBJ1-5 | . | TRBV14 | TGTGCCAGCAGCCAAAACTCTCTGAGTGCCCAGCATTTT | CASSQNSLSAQHF
. | TRBJ1-2 | . | TRBV6-5 | TGTGCCAGCAGGCGCTGGGGCGCGGACTATGGCTACACCTTC | CASRRWGADYGYTF
. | TRBJ1-3 | . | TRBV30 | TGTGCCTCCCAGGCAACTGGAAACACCATATATTTT | CASQATGNTIYF
TRBD1 | TRBJ1-1 | . | TRBV30 | TGTGCCTGGAGTGTGGGATCCGGGACAGGGTGGTCCACTGAAGCTTTCTTT | CAWSVGSGTGWSTEAFF
. | TRBJ1-1 | . | TRBV19 | TGTGCCAGTAGTATTAGACAGGTGGACACTGAAGCTTTCTTT | CASSIRQVDTEAFF
TRBD1 | TRBJ2-6 | . | TRBV9 | TGTGCCAGCAGCCCCACAGGGGTGGGCAACGTCCTGACTTTC | CASSPTGVGNVLTF
. | TRBJ1-1 | . | TRBV7-3 | TGTGCCAGCAGCTTAACGGAAGGGGCTGAAGCTTTCTTT | CASSLTEGAEAFF
. | TRBJ2-6 | . | TRBV7-8 | TGTGCCAGCAGCTTAGGAGGTTCTGGGGCCAACGTCCTGACTTTC | CASSLGGSGANVLTF